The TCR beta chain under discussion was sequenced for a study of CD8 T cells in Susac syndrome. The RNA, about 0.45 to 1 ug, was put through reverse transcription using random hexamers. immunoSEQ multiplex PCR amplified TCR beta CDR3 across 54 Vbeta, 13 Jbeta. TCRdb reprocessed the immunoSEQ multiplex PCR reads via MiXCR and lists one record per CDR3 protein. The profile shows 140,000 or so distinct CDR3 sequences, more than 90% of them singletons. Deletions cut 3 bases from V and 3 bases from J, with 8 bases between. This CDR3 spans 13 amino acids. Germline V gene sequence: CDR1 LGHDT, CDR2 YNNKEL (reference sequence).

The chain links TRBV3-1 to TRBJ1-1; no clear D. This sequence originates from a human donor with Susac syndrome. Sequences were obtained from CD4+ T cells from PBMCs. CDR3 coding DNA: TGTGCCAGCAGCCAGACCGCGGACACTGAAGCTTTCTTT. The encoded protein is CASSQTADTEAFF.